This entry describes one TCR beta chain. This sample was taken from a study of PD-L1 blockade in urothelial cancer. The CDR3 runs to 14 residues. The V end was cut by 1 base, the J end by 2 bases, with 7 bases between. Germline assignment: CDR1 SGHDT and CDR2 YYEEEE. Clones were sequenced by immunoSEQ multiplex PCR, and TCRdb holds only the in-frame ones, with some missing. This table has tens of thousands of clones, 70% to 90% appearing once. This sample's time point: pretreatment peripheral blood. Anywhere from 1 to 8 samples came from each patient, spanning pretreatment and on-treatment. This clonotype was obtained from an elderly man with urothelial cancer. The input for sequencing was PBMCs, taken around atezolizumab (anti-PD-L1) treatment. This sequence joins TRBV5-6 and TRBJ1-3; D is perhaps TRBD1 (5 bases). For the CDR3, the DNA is TGTGCCAGCAGCTTGACAGGTGCTGGAAACACCATATATTTT. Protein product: CASSLTGAGNTIYF. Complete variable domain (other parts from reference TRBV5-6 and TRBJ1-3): DAGVTQSPTHLIKTRGQQVTLRCSPKSGHDTVSWYQQALGQGPQFIFQYYEEEERQRGNFPDRFSGHQFPNYSSELNVNALLLGDSALYLCASSLTGAGNTIYFGEGSWLTVV.